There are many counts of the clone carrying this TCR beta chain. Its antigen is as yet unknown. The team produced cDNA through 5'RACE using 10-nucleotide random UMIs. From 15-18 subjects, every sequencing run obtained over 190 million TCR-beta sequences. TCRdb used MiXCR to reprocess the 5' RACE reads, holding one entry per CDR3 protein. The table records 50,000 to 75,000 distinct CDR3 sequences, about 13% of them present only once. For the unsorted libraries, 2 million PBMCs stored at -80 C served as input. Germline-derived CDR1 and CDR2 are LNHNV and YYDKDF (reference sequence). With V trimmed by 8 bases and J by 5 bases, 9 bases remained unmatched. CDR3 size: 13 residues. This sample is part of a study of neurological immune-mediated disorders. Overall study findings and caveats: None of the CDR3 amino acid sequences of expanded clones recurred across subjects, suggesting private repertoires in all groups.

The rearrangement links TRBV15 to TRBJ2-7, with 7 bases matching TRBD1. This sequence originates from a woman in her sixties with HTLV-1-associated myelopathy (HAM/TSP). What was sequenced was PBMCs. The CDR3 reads CATHDRVGNEQYF. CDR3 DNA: TGTGCCACCCACGACAGGGTAGGGAACGAGCAGTACTTC.